This T cell receptor (beta chain) originates from a study of OX40 agonist ivuxolimab in advanced cancers. Study details: Ivuxolimab was delivered to patients intravenously every 2 weeks at doses spanning 0.01 to 10 mg/kg. Three patients responded partially, comprising one with hepatocellular carcinoma and two with cutaneous melanoma.

TCRdb's copy holds only in-frame clones and misses some; the assay was immunoSEQ multiplex PCR. The sample consists of 95,000 to 150,000 clones, over 85% of them appearing once. Trimming at V came to 1 base and at J to 4 bases, leaving 6 bases not matched to a gene. The CDR3 consists of 15 residues. Germline V CDR1 and CDR2: SGHDT, YYEEEE. Patients were ineligible given autoimmune disease history or systemic immunosuppression. Material: CD4+ or CD8+ T cells sorted from blood, obtained in a trial of the OX40 agonist ivuxolimab. V and J are TRBV5-6 and TRBJ1-2, with TRBD1 identical over 8 bases. The clonotype was recovered from an adult with an advanced solid tumor such as melanoma, head and neck, liver or kidney cancer. For the CDR3, the DNA is TGTGCCAGCAGCTTGTGGGACAGGACCCTCTATGGCTACACCTTC. This codes for CASSLWDRTLYGYTF.